This TCR beta chain was obtained from a study of OX40 agonist ivuxolimab in advanced cancers. Across the whole study: All patients had ivuxolimab intravenously every 2 weeks at 0.01 to 10 mg/kg.

This clone was recorded once. No antigen is known for it. The study, taken as a whole, reports: Expanded clones tended on average to be more numerous among CD8+ T cells than CD4+.

The CDR3 length is 14 residues. Germline values: CDR1 SGHTA, CDR2 FQGTGA. Deletions cut 3 bases from V and 5 bases from J, with 11 bases between. Profiling relied on immunoSEQ multiplex PCR, and the TCRdb table lists in-frame clones only, not all of them. The sample lists tens of thousands of clones; roughly four fifths were seen once. The chain employs TRBV7-3 and TRBJ2-1, with D hard to call. This TCR came from an adult with an advanced solid tumor such as melanoma, head and neck, liver or kidney cancer. The sample consisted of CD4+ or CD8+ T cells sorted from blood, taken in a trial of the OX40 agonist ivuxolimab. Written as DNA, the CDR3 is TGTGCCAGCAGCTTTGTTTCTGGGGACAATGAGCAGTTCTTC. Encoded protein: CASSFVSGDNEQFF.